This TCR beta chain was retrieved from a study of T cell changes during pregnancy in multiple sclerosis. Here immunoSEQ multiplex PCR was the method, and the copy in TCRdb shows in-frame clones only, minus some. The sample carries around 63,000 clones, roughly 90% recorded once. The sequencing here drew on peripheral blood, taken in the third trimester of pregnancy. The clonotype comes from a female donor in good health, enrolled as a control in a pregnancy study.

The CDR3 DNA follows: TGTGCCAGCAGCCCTCAGGGGGCAGATACGCAGTATTTT. Translating gives CASSPQGADTQYF. The rearrangement links TRBV7-2 to TRBJ2-3, with TRBD1 identical over 7 bases. With 5 bases clipped from V and 4 bases from J, the junction kept 3 bases outside the gene matches. The CDR3 runs to 13 residues. Germline V gene data show CDR1 as SGHTA and CDR2 as FQGNSA. Drawing the rest from reference TRBV7-2 and TRBJ2-3, the complete variable domain is GAGVSQSPSNKVTEKGKDVELRCDPISGHTALYWYRQSLGQGLEFLIYFQGNSAPDKSGLPSDRFSAERTGGSVSTLTIQRTQQEDSAVYLCASSPQGADTQYFGPGTRLTVL.